These 14 T cell receptor beta chains share one sample of origin, sequenced in a study of blood T cell repertoires in COVID-19. Profiled with immunoSEQ multiplex PCR; TCRdb holds only in-frame clones, not every one. Altogether approximately 150,000 clones are present, 70% to 90% being singletons, with the ten largest covering approximately 3%. The sequenced material came from PBMCs or T cells enriched from blood (not recorded which). The source of these receptors is a woman in her forties or fifties with acute COVID-19.

This chain connects TRBV9 to TRBJ2-3, with 9 nucleotides matching TRBD1. V lost 0 bases and J lost 4; bases outside the gene matches: 6. The CDR3 is made up of 16 amino acids. Per germline, CDR1 SGDLS and CDR2 YYNGEE. This CDR3 is CASSVEGTGRADTQYF. DNA of the CDR3: TGTGCCAGCAGCGTAGAAGGGACAGGGCGAGCAGATACGCAGTATTTT.

The chain combines TRBV29-1 with TRBJ1-2; TRBD1 is a possible D gene (6 bases). The CDR3 loop spans 14 amino acids. CDR1 is SQVTM, CDR2 ANQGSEA, per germline. Trimming shortened V by 6 bases and J by 2 bases, and 16 bases separated the two germline ends. The CDR3 DNA reads TGCAGCGTGCATTCAGGGGCTACAAACTATGGCTACACCTTC. Residues: CSVHSGATNYGYTF.

The V and J genes are TRBV7-6 and TRBJ1-4; possible D gene TRBD1, 6 bases. V was trimmed by 3 bases and J by 8 bases, leaving 7 bases between them. In germline, CDR1 is SGHVS, CDR2 FNYEAQ. The CDR3 is 12 amino acids. The CDR3 region is CASSLTGEKLFF. The CDR3 DNA is TGTGCCAGCAGCTTGACAGGAGAAAAACTGTTTTTT.

This rearrangement joins TRBV7-2 to TRBJ2-7; maybe TRBD2 (6 bases). The germline V gene has CDR1 SGHTA and CDR2 FQGNSA. This CDR3 contains 14 residues. V lost 0 bases, J lost 6 bases, and 12 bases lay in between. As DNA, the CDR3 is TGTGCCAGCAGCTTAGCCGGCGGGGCTGGCGAGCAGTACTTC. Residues: CASSLAGGAGEQYF.

Written as DNA, the CDR3 is TGTGCCAGCTCATCCAGGGGGTATCAAGCCGAGCAGTACTTC. Protein product: CASSSRGYQAEQYF. The chain joins TRBV18 to TRBJ2-7; 7 bases match TRBD1. The germline gives CDR1 KGHSH, CDR2 LQKENI. Losses at the gene ends were 5 bases for V and 6 bases for J; bases not matched to a gene: 10. The CDR3 covers 14 residues.

This clone was seen a handful of times. The genes are TRBV4-2 and TRBJ1-1; 9 bases fit TRBD1. The ends lost 3 bases at V and 3 bases at J; junction bases unmatched: 17. The CDR3 contains 19 residues. CDR1 and CDR2 (germline): LGHNA, YNFKEQ. In DNA form, the CDR3 reads TGTGCCAGCAGCCATGGTCCGGGGACAGGGTATGTTACGGACACTGAAGCTTTCTTT. Protein product: CASSHGPGTGYVTDTEAFF.

The J gene is TRBJ2-7, the V gene TRBV5-5; 13 bases are a match to TRBD2. V trimming: 1 base; J trimming: 4 bases; junction bases outside the gene matches: 5. This CDR3 is 16 amino acids long. The V gene's germline CDR1 is SGHKS and CDR2 YYEKEE (reference sequence). The CDR3 nucleotides are TGTGCCAGCAGCTTGTCCCCGGGACTAGCGGGATACGAGCAGTACTTC. Protein product: CASSLSPGLAGYEQYF.

The J gene is TRBJ2-3, the V gene TRBV7-3, with TRBD2 matching 8 bases. V shed 5 bases and J 6 bases; nucleotides not matched to a gene: 10. This CDR3 spans 15 amino acids. Germline V gene sequence: CDR1 SGHTA, CDR2 FQGTGA. DNA of the CDR3: TGTGCCAGCAGCCTGGGGGGACTAGGTTCGGATACGCAGTATTTT. This translates into CASSLGGLGSDTQYF.

V and J are TRBV25-1 and TRBJ2-3; D unclear. The CDR3 runs to 11 residues. With 1 base removed from V and 8 bases from J, the gap between germline ends came to 4 bases. In germline, CDR1 is MGHDK, CDR2 SYGVNS. CDR3 sequence reads: CASSESSTQYF. DNA for the CDR3: TGTGCCAGCAGTGAATCCAGTACGCAGTATTTT.

J is TRBJ2-1 and V is TRBV3-1 (or the pseudogene TRBV3-2), with a weak D call TRBD1 (5 bases). Trimming took 1 base from V and 5 from J, leaving 12 bases between them. Germline assignment: CDR1 LGHDT and CDR2 YNNKEL (reference sequence). The CDR3 length is 15 residues. CDR3 sequence reads: CASSQGQGTNNEQFF. As DNA, the CDR3 is TGTGCCAGCAGCCAAGGGCAGGGAACCAACAATGAGCAGTTCTTC.

Many counts were recorded for this clone. The J gene is TRBJ1-3, the V gene TRBV9, with D tentatively TRBD1 (5 bases). Trimming cost V 3 bases and J 0 bases, with 16 bases left between them. The CDR3 extends over 17 amino acids. Germline loops: CDR1 SGDLS, CDR2 YYNGEE. CDR3 amino acids: CASSAPRYRTSGNTIYF. Here the CDR3 DNA reads TGTGCCAGCAGCGCCCCGAGGTACAGGACCTCTGGAAACACCATATATTTT.

The J gene is TRBJ1-4, the V gene TRBV5-1; 10 bases map to TRBD1. In germline, CDR1 is SGHRS, CDR2 YFSETQ. The junction had 3 bases not matched to a gene; V was cut back by 7 bases and J by 3 bases. CDR3 length: 14 amino acids. The CDR3: CASRQGASNEKLFF. As DNA, the CDR3 is TGCGCCAGCCGACAGGGGGCATCTAATGAAAAACTGTTTTTT.

The CDR3 DNA reads as TGTGCCAGCAGTGAAGGAGGGGGAGGGCCTATAGATACGCAGTATTTT. This translates into CASSEGGGGPIDTQYF. The J gene is TRBJ2-3, the V gene TRBV6-1; weak D call: TRBD2 (7 bases). CDR1 is MNHNS, CDR2 SASEGT, per germline. V lost 1 base, J lost 5 bases, and 16 bases lay in between. The CDR3 has 16 residues.

The chain is built from TRBV5-1 and TRBJ2-6, with 7 bases that match TRBD1. This CDR3 is built from 17 residues. Trimming removed 3 bases from V and 2 bases from J; junction bases left unmatched: 8. The germline V gene encodes CDR1 SGHRS and CDR2 YFSETQ. CDR3 bases: TGCGCCAGCAGCTCCTTTTCAACAGGGGCTGGGGCCAACGTCCTGACTTTC. It codes for CASSSFSTGAGANVLTF. Looking up the rest from reference TRBV5-1 and TRBJ2-6 gives the full variable domain: KAGVTQTPRYLIKTRGQQVTLSCSPISGHRSVSWYQQTPGQGLQFLFEYFSETQRNKGNFPGRFSGRQFSNSRSEMNVSTLELGDSALYLCASSSFSTGAGANVLTFGAGSRLTVL.